This TCR beta chain is from a study of shared clonotypes between healthy human individuals. The germline CDR1 and CDR2 sequences are MNHNY and SVGAGI (reference sequence). The germline V and J ends were trimmed by 2 bases and 2 bases, with 7 bases remaining between them. The CDR3 contains 13 residues. Notes on this clone: Its antigen is not known. Other nucleotide sequences in the sample specify the same CDR3.

Study-level findings and limits: Specimens sampled were limited to blood, with tissue repertoires likely differing. Memory subsets generally showed smaller estimated richness than naive subsets did.

Produced via immunoSEQ multiplex PCR; TCRdb's table is partial and in-frame only. The table includes just over 2,000,000 clones, approximately 95% detected once. Donors had no recently reported acute infections or vaccinations and were HIV-negative. The sequenced sample consisted of naive CD4+ T cells sorted from blood. The sample's subset: CD45RA+ positively selected. This chain uses TRBV6-6 with TRBJ2-7; D might be TRBD1 or TRBD2, each matching 5 bases. The clonotype originates from a man aged 18 to 35 in good health. CDR3 region: CASSYGTTYEQYF. The CDR3 DNA reads TGTGCCAGCAGTTACGGGACCACCTACGAGCAGTACTTC.